This paragraph reports one T cell receptor beta chain. Assay used: immunoSEQ multiplex PCR; TCRdb lists only in-frame clones, some missing. The sample yields tens of thousands of clones, roughly four fifths seen once. Germline CDR1 and CDR2: GTSNPN and SVGIG (reference sequence). Trimming stripped 3 bases from V and 14 bases from J, with 19 bases between. This CDR3 is built from 12 residues. This record comes from a study of T cell clonotyping in hematopoietic cell transplantation. Stated time point: recipient sample about 28 days before transplant, after cytoreduction. The input for sequencing was peripheral blood mononuclear cells, taken before stem cell transplant. The chain combines TRBV30 with TRBJ1-2, with a tentative D call TRBD1 (6 bases). The clonotype originates from a man aged 55 to 70 with myelodysplastic syndrome. Some clones in this sample may be carry-over from other donors' samples. Written as DNA, the CDR3 is TGTGCCTGGAGCCCCCGGGGGGCCAGTGGGACCTTC. Its protein product is CAWSPRGASGTF.